Below, 27 T cell receptor beta chains from the same sample are listed, as sequenced in a study of CXCR3-negative and CXCR3-positive naive CD8 T cells. Via 5' RACE with UMI labels, TRB cDNA libraries were prepared. With the 5' RACE reads reprocessed, TCRdb shows one record per CDR3 protein and no DNA. In total, the table holds 84,000 or so distinct CDR3 sequences. The specimen was naive CXCR3- CD8+ T cells from blood. Subset defined: CD45RO-CCR7+CD27+CD95- naive CD8+ T cells lacking CXCR3 (TNR3-). These receptors all stem from a human donor in good health. Some clones in this sample may be carry-over from other donors' samples.

V gene TRBV5-6 combines with J gene TRBJ2-3. CDR1 is SGHDT, CDR2 YYEEEE, per germline. There are 14 residues in the CDR3. CDR3 sequence reads: CASSYGLDTDTQYF.

The chain is built from TRBV7-9 and TRBJ2-7. In germline, CDR1 is SEHNR, CDR2 FQNEAQ (reference sequence). This CDR3 comprises 13 residues. This CDR3 reads CASSFALADEQYF.

The chain carries TRBV4-1 and TRBJ1-2; the TCRdb D gene call, TRBD1, has no DNA to confirm it. Germline values: CDR1 MGHRA, CDR2 YSYEKL. The CDR3 is 16 amino acids. CDR3 loop: CASSQISGTGYRGYTF.

CDR3 region: CASSPPRGFGYTF. The chain has TRBV27 and TRBJ1-2; the TCRdb call, TRBD1, lacks DNA for checking. CDR3 size: 13 residues. Germline V lookup: CDR1 MNHEY, CDR2 SMNVEV (reference sequence).

The V call is TRBV12-3 or TRBV12-4, the J call TRBJ2-3; TCRdb's assignment of TRBD2 cannot be checked, as there is no DNA. This CDR3 comprises 16 residues. CDR3: CASSWGLAGGTDTQYF.

The chain links TRBV29-1 to TRBJ1-1; there is no DNA to check the TCRdb D call of TRBD1. The CDR3 is 14 amino acids. Germline CDR1 and CDR2: SQVTM and ANQGSEA. CDR3 in amino acids: CSAGQGPYITEAFF. The full variable domain, rest sourced from reference TRBV29-1 and TRBJ1-1, is SAVISQKPSRDICQRGTSLTIQCQVDSQVTMMFWYRQQPGQSLTLIATANQGSEATYESGFVIDKFPISRPNLTFSTLTVSNMSPEDSSIYLCSAGQGPYITEAFFGQGTRLTVV.

The V and J genes are TRBV25-1 and TRBJ2-3. The length of the CDR3 is 13 residues. Germline values: CDR1 MGHDK, CDR2 SYGVNS. The CDR3 here is CASRGLATDTQYF.

V is TRBV7-2 and J is TRBJ2-1; TCRdb designates TRBD2, a call that cannot be tested without DNA. The CDR3 totals 16 residues. Per the germline V gene, CDR1 is SGHTA and CDR2 is FQGNSA. CDR3 protein: CASSLAGFSGYNEQFF.

This chain joins TRBV7-3 and TRBJ2-7; the D call of TRBD2 rests on TCRdb alone, since no DNA is present to check it. The CDR3 totals 15 residues. Germline V CDR1 and CDR2: SGHTA, FQGTGA. The CDR3 sequence: CASSEYHGTDYEQYF.

The chain recombines TRBV10-3 with TRBJ2-2; TCRdb's assignment of TRBD1 cannot be checked, as there is no DNA. CDR1 and CDR2 (germline): ENHRY, SYGVKD. There are 14 residues in the CDR3. The chain's CDR3 is CAISRPGASGELFF.

J is TRBJ1-1 and V is TRBV10-1; there is no DNA to check the TCRdb D call of TRBD1. From germline, CDR1 is WNHNN and CDR2 SYGVQD (reference sequence). CDR3 length: 15 residues. The chain's CDR3 is CASRLRQGASTEAFF.

The genes are TRBV4-3 and TRBJ2-1; TCRdb picks TRBD2, but there is no DNA to check that call. CDR3 size: 19 residues. Germline lookup yields CDR1 LGHNA and CDR2 YSLEER. This chain's CDR3 is CASSQDSSGGFSSYNEQFF.

The V and J genes are TRBV28 and TRBJ2-7; the D gene TCRdb calls, TRBD2, cannot be checked with no DNA. The CDR3 runs 14 residues. Looked up from germline, CDR1 is MDHEN and CDR2 is SYDVKM. CDR3 loop: CASSFNSGPYEQYF. The full variable domain, its missing parts supplied by reference TRBV28 and TRBJ2-7, is DVKVTQSSRYLVKRTGEKVFLECVQDMDHENMFWYRQDPGLGLRLIYFSYDVKMKEKGDIPEGYSVSREKKERFSLILESASTNQTSMYLCASSFNSGPYEQYFGPGTRLTVT.

The chain joins TRBV27 to TRBJ2-1. The CDR3 loop spans 18 amino acids. Germline values: CDR1 MNHEY, CDR2 SMNVEV (reference sequence). CDR3: CASSLWAVGQQSDNEQFF.

The CDR3 loop is CASSVSYGMETQYF. The chain is built from TRBV9 and TRBJ2-3. Germline lookup yields CDR1 SGDLS and CDR2 YYNGEE. This CDR3 region has 14 residues.

The chain links TRBV5-1 to TRBJ2-1; absent DNA, TCRdb's TRBD2 call cannot be checked. Looked up from germline, CDR1 is SGHRS and CDR2 is YFSETQ. CDR3 size: 16 residues. This CDR3 is CASSLDGLAGSNEQFF.

The rearrangement joins TRBV7-9 to TRBJ1-1; TCRdb calls TRBD1, which cannot be checked without DNA. Germline CDR1 reads SEHNR; CDR2 reads FQNEAQ (reference sequence). This CDR3 is built from 12 residues. The CDR3 region is CALGRGLTEAFF.

The chain couples TRBV12-3 or TRBV12-4 to TRBJ2-1. This CDR3 contains 14 residues. CDR3 sequence: CASSSGATYNEQFF.

The chain joins TRBV7-3 to TRBJ2-3; TCRdb's D gene call, TRBD2, goes unchecked for lack of DNA. The germline CDR1 and CDR2 sequences are SGHTA and FQGTGA. The CDR3 contains 15 residues. The CDR3 region is CASSLVAGGTDTQYF.

The V and J genes are TRBV25-1 and TRBJ2-5; TCRdb's D call of TRBD2 is untestable without DNA. Germline assignment: CDR1 MGHDK and CDR2 SYGVNS. The CDR3 is 13 residues long. The CDR3 sequence: CASSSSGGETQYF.

The chain is built from TRBV4-3 and TRBJ2-1; TCRdb outputs TRBD1, but without DNA this stays unchecked. CDR1 and CDR2 from the germline V gene are LGHNA and YSLEER. The length of the CDR3 is 14 residues. This CDR3 reads CASSQVTGPEEQFF.

This chain joins TRBV7-9 and TRBJ1-1; TCRdb selects TRBD1, and the lack of DNA leaves this call unchecked. Germline V gene lookup returns CDR1 SEHNR and CDR2 FQNEAQ (reference sequence). The CDR3 is made up of 17 amino acids. CDR3 in amino acids: CASSQGATGRGNTEAFF.

The chain is built from TRBV15 and TRBJ2-5; the TRBD1 assignment by TCRdb is unverifiable without DNA. This CDR3 spans 15 amino acids. The germline V gene has CDR1 LNHNV and CDR2 YYDKDF (reference sequence). The chain's CDR3 is CATSPRDRGEETQYF. The full variable domain, with the rest looked up from reference TRBV15 and TRBJ2-5, is DAMVIQNPRYQVTQFGKPVTLSCSQTLNHNVMYWYQQKSSQAPKLLFHYYDKDFNNEADTPDNFQSRRPNTSFCFLDIRSPGLGDTAMYLCATSPRDRGEETQYFGPGTRLLVL.

The gene calls are TRBV9 and TRBJ2-3; TCRdb selects TRBD1, and the lack of DNA leaves this call unchecked. CDR3 length equals 13 residues. Germline V lookup: CDR1 SGDLS, CDR2 YYNGEE. CDR3 residues: CASSPDQGDTQYF.

The chain employs TRBV5-1 and TRBJ2-7. The CDR3 contains 14 residues. The germline V gene encodes CDR1 SGHRS and CDR2 YFSETQ. CDR3 sequence: CASSYDGPYYEQYF.

The chain is built from TRBV10-3 and TRBJ2-3. Germline V lookup: CDR1 ENHRY, CDR2 SYGVKD. The CDR3 has 12 amino acids. CDR3 amino acids: CAISDSADTQYF.

The J gene is TRBJ2-1, the V gene TRBV6-4; TCRdb proposes TRBD1, but this gene call is untestable without DNA. The CDR3 spans 13 residues. Germline V CDR1 and CDR2: MRHNA, SNTAGT. CDR3 sequence reads: CASSGPPYNEQFF.